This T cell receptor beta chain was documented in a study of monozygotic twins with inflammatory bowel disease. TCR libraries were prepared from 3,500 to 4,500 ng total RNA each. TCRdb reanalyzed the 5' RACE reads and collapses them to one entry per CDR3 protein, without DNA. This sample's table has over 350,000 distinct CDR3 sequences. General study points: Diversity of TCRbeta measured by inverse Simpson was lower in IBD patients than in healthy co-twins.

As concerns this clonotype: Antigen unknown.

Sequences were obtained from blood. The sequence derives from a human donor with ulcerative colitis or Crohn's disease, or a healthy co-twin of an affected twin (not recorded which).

The CDR3 reads CASSFRGGEETQYF. J is TRBJ2-5 and V is TRBV7-7; the D gene TCRdb calls, TRBD2, cannot be checked with no DNA. Germline CDR1 and CDR2: SSHAT and FNYEAQ (reference sequence). The CDR3 runs 14 residues.